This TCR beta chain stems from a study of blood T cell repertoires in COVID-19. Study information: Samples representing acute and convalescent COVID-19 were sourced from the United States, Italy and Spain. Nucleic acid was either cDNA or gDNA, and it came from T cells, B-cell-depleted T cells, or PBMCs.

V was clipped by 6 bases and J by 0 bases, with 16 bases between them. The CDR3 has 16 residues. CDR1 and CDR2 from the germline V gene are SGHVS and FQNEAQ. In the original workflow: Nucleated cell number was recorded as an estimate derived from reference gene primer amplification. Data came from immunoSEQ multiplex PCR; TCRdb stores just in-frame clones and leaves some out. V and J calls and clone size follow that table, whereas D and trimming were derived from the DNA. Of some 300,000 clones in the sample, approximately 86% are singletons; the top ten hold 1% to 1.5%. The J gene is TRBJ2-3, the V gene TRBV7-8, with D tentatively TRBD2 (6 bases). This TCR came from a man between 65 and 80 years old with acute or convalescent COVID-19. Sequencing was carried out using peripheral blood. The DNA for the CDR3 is TGTGCCAGCAGAGTTGGAGGGACGATTAGCACAGATACGCAGTATTTT. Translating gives CASRVGGTISTDTQYF. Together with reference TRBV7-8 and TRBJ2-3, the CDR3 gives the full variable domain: GAGVSQSPRYKVAKRGQDVALRCDPISGHVSLFWYQQALGQGPEFLTYFQNEAQLDKSGLPSDRFFAERPEGSVSTLKIQRTQQEDSAVYLCASRVGGTISTDTQYFGPGTRLTVL.